Below are 4 T cell receptor beta chains sequenced from a single sample in a study of beta chain features in type 1 diabetes. Investigators reverse transcribed all isolated RNA, so they sequenced expressed TCRB transcripts. Clones were read by immunoSEQ multiplex PCR, and TCRdb kept only the in-frame ones, dropping some. The top ten hold under 4.5% of the sample, which has 200,000 to 250,000 clones, 25% to 35% seen once. Sequenced input: central memory CD4+ T cells from blood. The source of these receptors is a man younger than 45 in good health.

The chain employs TRBV10-3 and TRBJ2-3, with D maybe TRBD1 (6 bases). There are 13 residues in the CDR3. Germline V gene data show CDR1 as ENHRY and CDR2 as SYGVKD. V was trimmed by 10 bases and J by 2 bases, leaving 13 bases between them. The CDR3 nucleotides read TGTGCCACCAGGACAGACTACACAGATACGCAGTATTTT. Its protein is CATRTDYTDTQYF.

V and J are TRBV5-1 and TRBJ2-7, with 11 bases matching TRBD2. J lost 6 bases, V lost 3 bases, and 11 bases had no gene match. Germline values: CDR1 SGHRS, CDR2 YFSETQ. This CDR3 comprises 16 residues. CDR3 DNA sequence: TGCGCCAGCAGCTCCTGGGGACTAGCGGTGGGGGGCGAGCAGTACTTC. It codes for CASSSWGLAVGGEQYF.

This clone came up once. V usage is TRBV6-5 and J usage is TRBJ2-3; 8 bases are shared with TRBD2. Germline loops: CDR1 MNHEY, CDR2 SVGAGI. The CDR3 is 15 residues long. V shed 2 bases, J shed 1 base, and the junction held 2 bases outside the gene matches. Written as DNA, the CDR3 is TGTGCCAGCAGTTACCAGCGGGGGCGCACAGATACGCAGTATTTT. The encoded protein is CASSYQRGRTDTQYF.

This clone was counted a few times. The chain is built from TRBV6-5 and TRBJ1-5; possibly TRBD1 for D (5 bases). The CDR3 totals 15 residues. V was pared by 6 bases and J by 4 bases, with 16 bases between. Germline CDR1 MNHEY, CDR2 SVGAGI. CDR3 region: CASSIGQGRNQPQHF. CDR3 bases: TGTGCCAGCAGCATTGGCCAGGGTAGGAATCAGCCCCAGCATTTT.